These 10 T cell receptor beta chains were all obtained from the same sample, sequenced in a study of cytomegalovirus exposure and HLA in healthy donors. Both 60 Vbeta primers and 13 Jbeta primers went into the PCR. Assay: immunoSEQ multiplex PCR; the TCRdb copy retains only in-frame clones and omits some. The data hold around 120,000 clones, with roughly 80% observed a single time. The sample taken for sequencing was PBMCs. These receptors all stem from a woman aged 40 to 50 in good health and CMV-seropositive.

The chain employs TRBV7-6 and TRBJ2-5, with 7 positions matching TRBD2. CDR3 length: 15 amino acids. The trim removed 1 base at V and 2 bases at J, leaving 4 bases unmatched. The V gene's germline CDR1 is SGHVS and CDR2 FNYEAQ. CDR3 residues: CASSLGGGSQETQYF. DNA of the CDR3: TGTGCCAGCAGCTTAGGGGGGGGAAGTCAAGAGACCCAGTACTTC.

This chain uses TRBV19 with TRBJ2-2; TRBD1 agrees at 7 bases. The length of the CDR3 is 14 residues. Germline CDR1 LNHDA, CDR2 SQIVND (reference sequence). V lost 3 bases to trimming and J lost 7 bases; unmatched junction nucleotides: 5. The CDR3 sequence: CASSMTGSDGELFF. The CDR3 DNA is TGTGCCAGTAGTATGACAGGGAGTGACGGGGAGCTGTTTTTT. The variable domain in full, completed from reference TRBV19 and TRBJ2-2, reads DGGITQSPKYLFRKEGQNVTLSCEQNLNHDAMYWYRQDPGQGLRLIYYSQIVNDFQKGDIAEGYSVSREKKESFPLTVTSAQKNPTAFYLCASSMTGSDGELFFGEGSRLTVL.

By share, this clone counts as medium-sized (0.01 to 0.1%). The rearrangement links TRBV10-3 to TRBJ1-2; 10 nucleotides line up with TRBD1. This CDR3 is built from 16 residues. In germline, CDR1 is ENHRY, CDR2 SYGVKD. V lost 0 bases to trimming and J lost 5 bases; unmatched junction nucleotides: 6. The CDR3 loop reads CAISESGTGEVYGYTF. CDR3 bases: TGTGCCATCAGTGAGTCCGGGACAGGGGAGGTTTATGGCTACACCTTC.

The V gene is TRBV6-1, the J gene TRBJ1-2; TRBD1 is a possible D gene (6 bases). The V end lost 1 base, the J end lost 1 base, and 10 bases lay between the germline ends. CDR3 length equals 15 residues. The germline V gene has CDR1 MNHNS and CDR2 SASEGT. The CDR3 loop is CASSEGTALNYGYTF. DNA of the CDR3: TGTGCCAGCAGTGAAGGGACAGCGCTTAACTATGGCTACACCTTC.

J is TRBJ2-2 and V is TRBV19; 12 bases fit TRBD2. CDR3 length: 15 amino acids. Germline V CDR1 and CDR2: LNHDA, SQIVND (reference sequence). V lost 4 bases, J lost 6 bases, and 3 bases stayed unmatched. The CDR3 here is CASSTASGRAGELFF. CDR3 nucleotide sequence: TGTGCCAGTAGTACCGCTAGCGGGAGGGCCGGGGAGCTGTTTTTT.

This clone occurred once. V is TRBV9 and J is TRBJ2-5; 11 bases align to TRBD2. This CDR3 is built from 16 residues. V trimming: 3 bases; J trimming: 1 base; junction bases outside the gene matches: 5. Germline CDR1 is SGDLS and CDR2 is YYNGEE. The CDR3 is CASSAGTSGFQETQYF. DNA for the CDR3: TGTGCCAGCAGCGCCGGGACTAGCGGCTTCCAAGAGACCCAGTACTTC. Full variable domain (outside the CDR3, taken from reference TRBV9 and TRBJ2-5): DSGVTQTPKHLITATGQRVTLRCSPRSGDLSVYWYQQSLDQGLQFLIQYYNGEERAKGNILERFSAQQFPDLHSELNLSSLELGDSALYFCASSAGTSGFQETQYFGPGTRLLVL.

The V gene is TRBV7-6, the J gene TRBJ2-7; D may be TRBD2 (7 bases). Deletions cut 3 bases from V and 6 bases from J, with 24 bases between. Germline V gene sequence: CDR1 SGHVS, CDR2 FNYEAQ. The CDR3 is made up of 17 amino acids. CDR3 sequence: CASSFGRRGGGLGEQYF. The DNA for the CDR3 is TGTGCCAGCAGCTTCGGCCGCAGAGGGGGGGGATTAGGCGAGCAGTACTTC. The full variable domain, its missing parts supplied by reference TRBV7-6 and TRBJ2-7, is GAGVSQSPRYKVTKRGQDVALRCDPISGHVSLYWYRQALGQGPEFLTYFNYEAQQDKSGLPNDRFSAERPEGSISTLTIQRTEQRDSAMYRCASSFGRRGGGLGEQYFGPGTRLTVT.

As regards this clone: Germline and junction disagree at one end, which may indicate a read error. V usage is TRBV6-1 and J usage is TRBJ2-7, with 11 positions matching TRBD1. The CDR3 extends over 15 amino acids. The germline V gene has CDR1 MNHNS and CDR2 SASEGT. CDR3 DNA: TGTGCCAGCAGTGAAGCCATTTATTCCGGGACAGGGGGAAACTTC. Translated, it gives CASSEAIYSGTGGNF.

The rearrangement links TRBV12-5 to TRBJ1-5; the match to TRBD1 covers 8 bases. The CDR3 covers 17 residues. Unmatched junction bases numbered 12, after V lost 6 bases and J lost 2 bases. CDR1 is LGHNT and CDR2 is FRNRAP in the germline V gene. CDR3 amino acids: CASGDNRGRVGNQPQHF. For the CDR3, the DNA is TGTGCTAGTGGAGATAACAGGGGGAGGGTTGGCAATCAGCCCCAGCATTTT.

The sample holds one count of this clone. The chain links TRBV6-5 to TRBJ1-5; 8 bases fit TRBD1. Germline CDR1 and CDR2: MNHEY and SVGAGI. Trimming cost V 6 bases and J 3 bases; bases outside gene matches: 7. The CDR3 sequence is 15 residues long. The CDR3 nucleotides read TGTGCCAGCAGACGAGGACAGGGCGACAATCAGCCCCAGCATTTT. Its translation is CASRRGQGDNQPQHF.